This T cell receptor (beta chain) is from a study of CD8 T cells in ankylosing spondylitis. Study results and limitations: Reportedly, disease-linked clones are significantly enriched in ankylosing spondylitis patients' matched synovial fluid.

Only a few counts were recorded for this clonotype. Its antigen is as yet unknown. Using its own MiXCR run on the 5' RACE reads, TCRdb lists one record per CDR3 protein. This table has approximately 300,000 distinct CDR3 sequences, under 25% appearing once. CDR3 length equals 15 residues. Germline CDR1 and CDR2: SGHRS and YFSETQ. V lost 5 bases to trimming and J lost 5 bases; unmatched junction nucleotides: 5. The chain carries TRBV5-1 and TRBJ2-7; 15 nucleotides line up with TRBD2. The sequenced material came from blood, either unsorted or a sorted T cell fraction (not recorded which). This receptor was obtained from a female donor with ankylosing spondylitis or in good health (not recorded which). The CDR3 DNA reads TGCGCCAGCAGAGTCGGACTAGCGGGAGGGAACGAGCAGTACTTC. Amino acid sequence: CASRVGLAGGNEQYF. The whole variable domain, filled in from reference TRBV5-1 and TRBJ2-7, reads KAGVTQTPRYLIKTRGQQVTLSCSPISGHRSVSWYQQTPGQGLQFLFEYFSETQRNKGNFPGRFSGRQFSNSRSEMNVSTLELGDSALYLCASRVGLAGGNEQYFGPGTRLTVT.